The entry below describes one T cell receptor (beta chain). The sample comes from a study of blood T cell repertoires in COVID-19. Two negative PCRs, clearance, or symptom resolution characterized the recovered Cohort 3 donors. TCRdb's copy holds only in-frame clones and misses some; the assay was immunoSEQ multiplex PCR. In the table there are 250,000 or so clones, over 75% of which are singletons. Sequenced material: PBMCs or T cells enriched from blood (not recorded which). The receptor comes from a man in his forties who had recovered from COVID-19.

The CDR3 DNA sequence: TGTGCCAGCAGCTTAGAGGCAGGGGGCGGTTATGGCTACACCTTC. As protein: CASSLEAGGGYGYTF. This sequence joins TRBV7-3 and TRBJ1-2; 8 bases agree with TRBD1. Germline V gene lookup returns CDR1 SGHTA and CDR2 FQGTGA. The junction had 7 bases not matched to a gene; V was cut back by 2 bases and J by 5 bases. The CDR3 sequence is 15 residues long.